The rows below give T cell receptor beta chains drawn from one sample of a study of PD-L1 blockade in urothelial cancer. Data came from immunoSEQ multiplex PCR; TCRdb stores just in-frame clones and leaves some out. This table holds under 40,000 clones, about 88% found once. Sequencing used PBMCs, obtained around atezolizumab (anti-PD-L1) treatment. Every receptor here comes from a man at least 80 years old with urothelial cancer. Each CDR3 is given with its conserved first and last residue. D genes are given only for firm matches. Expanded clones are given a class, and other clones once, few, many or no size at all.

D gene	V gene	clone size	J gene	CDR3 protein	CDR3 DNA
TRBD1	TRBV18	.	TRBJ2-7	CASSPGGQGAYEQYF	TGTGCCAGCTCACCCGGGGGACAGGGGGCCTACGAGCAGTACTTC
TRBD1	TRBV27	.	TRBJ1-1	CASSFGRGIGEAFF	TGTGCCAGCAGTTTCGGCAGGGGGATTGGTGAAGCTTTCTTT
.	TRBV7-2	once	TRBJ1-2	CASSLSSFYGYTF	TGTGCCAGCAGCTTATCCTCCTTCTATGGCTACACCTTC
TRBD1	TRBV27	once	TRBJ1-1	CASSSPGQGRLWGNTEAFF	TGTGCCAGCAGTTCGCCGGGACAGGGGAGGTTGTGGGGCAACACTGAAGCTTTCTTT
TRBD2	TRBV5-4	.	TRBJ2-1	CASVVGGGNLNEQFF	TGTGCCAGCGTTGTTGGGGGGGGGAACCTCAATGAGCAGTTCTTC
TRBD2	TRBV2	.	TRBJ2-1	CASSAGTSVIYNEQFF	TGTGCCAGCAGTGCTGGGACTAGCGTAATCTACAATGAGCAGTTCTTC
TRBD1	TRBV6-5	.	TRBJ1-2	CASRATGGIGYGYTF	TGTGCCAGCAGGGCCACAGGGGGCATAGGCTATGGCTACACCTTC
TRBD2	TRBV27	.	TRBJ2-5	CASSPLGGAQYF	TGTGCCAGCAGTCCGCTGGGGGGGGCCCAGTACTTC
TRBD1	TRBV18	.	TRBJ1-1	CASSPPGQGPKAFF	TGTGCCAGCTCACCGCCGGGACAGGGTCCCAAAGCTTTCTTT
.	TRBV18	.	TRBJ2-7	CASSPPSVSYEQYF	TGTGCCAGCTCACCACCGTCAGTCTCCTACGAGCAGTACTTC
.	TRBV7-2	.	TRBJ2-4	CASRGLAKNIQYF	TGTGCCAGCAGGGGCTTAGCCAAAAACATTCAGTACTTC
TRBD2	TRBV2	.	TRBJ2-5	CASSPGLAGTETQYF	TGTGCCAGCAGCCCGGGACTAGCGGGAACGGAGACCCAGTACTTC
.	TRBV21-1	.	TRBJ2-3	CASSKGPGTESTDTQYF	TGTGCCAGCAGCAAAGGCCCCGGGACAGAAAGCACAGATACGCAGTATTTT
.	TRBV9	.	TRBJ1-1	CASTRVTEAFF	TGTGCCAGCACCCGGGTCACTGAAGCTTTCTTT
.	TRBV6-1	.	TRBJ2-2	CASSEVPYTGELFF	TGTGCCAGCAGTGAAGTCCCGTACACCGGGGAGCTGTTTTTT
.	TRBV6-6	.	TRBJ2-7	CASSYFQGSAEQYF	TGTGCCAGCAGTTACTTTCAGGGATCGGCCGAGCAGTACTTC
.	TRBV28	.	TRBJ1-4	CASSSPRGGEEKLFF	TGTGCCAGCAGCTCCCCACGAGGGGGGGAGGAAAAACTGTTTTTT
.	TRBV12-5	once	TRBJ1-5	CASGLIPGIGGNQPQHF	TGTGCTAGTGGTTTGATCCCAGGTATAGGGGGCAATCAGCCCCAGCATTTT
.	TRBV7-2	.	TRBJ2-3	CASSPRTARTDTQYF	TGTGCCAGCAGCCCACGAACTGCTCGCACAGATACGCAGTATTTT
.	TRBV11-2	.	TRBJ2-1	CASSLGREQFF	TGTGCCAGCAGCTTAGGGCGGGAGCAGTTCTTC
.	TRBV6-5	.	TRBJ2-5	CASSRQETQYF	TGTGCCAGCAGTCGGCAAGAGACCCAGTACTTC
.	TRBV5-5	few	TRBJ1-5	CASSWGIGGNQPQHF	TGTGCCAGCAGCTGGGGGATCGGGGGGAATCAGCCCCAGCATTTT
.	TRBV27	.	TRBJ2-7	CASSPQGRFDEQYF	TGTGCCAGCAGTCCCCAGGGTAGGTTTGACGAGCAGTACTTC
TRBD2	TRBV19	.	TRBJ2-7	CASSKLEAGGDEQYF	TGTGCCAGTAGTAAGCTGGAAGCGGGAGGGGACGAGCAGTACTTC
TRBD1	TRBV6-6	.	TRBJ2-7	CASSPARGFSYEQYF	TGTGCCAGCAGTCCGGCCAGGGGGTTCTCCTACGAGCAGTACTTC
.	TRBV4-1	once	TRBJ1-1	CASSQGDGGRIITEAFF	TGCGCCAGCAGCCAAGGTGACGGGGGGAGGATTATCACTGAAGCTTTCTTT
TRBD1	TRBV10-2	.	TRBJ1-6	CASTLGQGNNSPLHF	TGCGCCAGCACCCTCGGACAGGGGAATAATTCACCCCTCCACTTT
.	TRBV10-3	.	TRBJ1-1	CAIRERGNTEAFF	TGTGCCATCAGAGAACGGGGGAACACTGAAGCTTTCTTT
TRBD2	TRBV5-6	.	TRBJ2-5	CASSVSGTSGNWETQYF	TGTGCCAGCAGCGTATCCGGGACTAGCGGGAATTGGGAGACCCAGTACTTC
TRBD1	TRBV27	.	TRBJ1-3	CASRPGQGLGGNTIYF	TGTGCCAGCAGACCGGGACAGGGGCTCGGTGGAAACACCATATATTTT
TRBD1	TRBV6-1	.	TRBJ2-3	CAIQRTGARADTQYF	TGTGCCATACAACGAACAGGGGCTAGGGCAGATACGCAGTATTTT
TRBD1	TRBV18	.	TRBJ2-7	CASSPQGQGSYEQYF	TGTGCCAGCTCACCCCAGGGACAGGGGTCGTACGAGCAGTACTTC
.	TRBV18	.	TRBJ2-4	CASSPMGRTAKNIQYF	TGTGCCAGCTCACCGATGGGGAGGACGGCCAAAAACATTCAGTACTTC
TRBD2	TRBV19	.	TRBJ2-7	CAILQAWLAELPSYEQYF	TGTGCCATCTTGCAGGCCTGGCTAGCGGAGCTTCCCTCCTACGAGCAGTACTTC
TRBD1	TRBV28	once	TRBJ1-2	CASSFTNMGQGSGYTF	TGTGCCAGCAGTTTCACCAACATGGGACAGGGGTCGGGCTACACCTTC
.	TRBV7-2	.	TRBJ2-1	CASSLEGVSEQFF	TGTGCCAGCAGCTTAGAGGGGGTGAGTGAGCAGTTCTTC
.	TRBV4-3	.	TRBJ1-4	CASSQDLAGSRNEKLFF	TGCGCCAGCAGCCAAGATTTGGCGGGGAGCAGAAATGAAAAACTGTTTTTT
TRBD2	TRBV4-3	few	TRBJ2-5	CASSQAGGAQYF	TGCGCCAGCAGCCAAGCGGGGGGGGCCCAGTACTTC
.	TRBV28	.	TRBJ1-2	CASSLMDRPFYGYTF	TGTGCCAGCAGTTTGATGGACAGACCCTTCTATGGCTACACCTTC
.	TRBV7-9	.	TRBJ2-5	CASSLASQETQYF	TGTGCCAGCAGCTTGGCTTCTCAAGAGACCCAGTACTTC
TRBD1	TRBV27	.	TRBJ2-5	CASRTGINQETQYF	TGTGCCAGCCGGACAGGGATAAACCAAGAGACCCAGTACTTC
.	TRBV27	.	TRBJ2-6	CASSFQSRGVGANVLTF	TGTGCCAGCAGTTTCCAATCCAGGGGTGTTGGGGCCAACGTCCTGACTTTC
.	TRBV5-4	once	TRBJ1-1	CASRSGTQNTEAFF	TGTGCCAGCAGATCCGGGACACAGAACACTGAAGCTTTCTTT
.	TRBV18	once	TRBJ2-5	CASSPTTGRGTQYF	TGTGCCAGCTCACCTACGACAGGGCGGGGGACCCAGTACTTC
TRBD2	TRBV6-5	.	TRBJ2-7	CASRPLAGTHEQYF	TGTGCCAGCAGACCATTAGCGGGTACCCACGAGCAGTACTTC
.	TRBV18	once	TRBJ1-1	CASSPQGYSSTEAFF	TGTGCCAGCTCACCCCAGGGGTATAGTAGCACTGAAGCTTTCTTT
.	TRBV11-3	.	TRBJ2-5	CASSLVGHSGETQYF	TGTGCCAGCAGCTTAGTCGGGCATTCGGGGGAGACCCAGTACTTC
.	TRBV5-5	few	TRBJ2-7	CASSLTAYEQYF	TGTGCCAGCAGCTTGACCGCGTACGAGCAGTACTTC
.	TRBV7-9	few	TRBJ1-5	CASSSPRGGRSNQPQHF	TGTGCCAGCAGCTCCCCACGGGGGGGGCGAAGCAATCAGCCCCAGCATTTT
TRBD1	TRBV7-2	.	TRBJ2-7	CASSLGTGFKYEQYF	TGTGCCAGCAGCTTAGGGACAGGTTTTAAGTACGAGCAGTACTTC